This is a list of T cell receptor beta chains from one sample in a study of blood T cell repertoires in COVID-19. Some clones are missing from TCRdb's copy, which holds only in-frame ones; the method was immunoSEQ multiplex PCR. Here the sample spans some 150,000 clones, just over 85% being singletons. The sequencing sample was made of peripheral blood. These receptors originate from a woman in her sixties with acute or convalescent COVID-19. CDR3s include the opening cysteine and the closing phenylalanine or tryptophan. D genes are given only for firm matches. A clone size is listed for some rows: how often the clone was seen (once, few, many), or a class if it is expanded.

V: TRBV28
length: 14
size: many
J: TRBJ1-4
D: -
CDR3: CASSRGTNNEKLFF
DNA: TGTGCCAGCAGTCGGGGAACTAATAATGAAAAACTGTTTTTT

V: TRBV6-4
length: 13
size: -
J: TRBJ1-5
D: -
CDR3: CARATGSNQPQHF
DNA: TGTGCCAGGGCGACGGGTAGCAATCAGCCCCAGCATTTT

V: TRBV11-3
length: 13
size: -
J: TRBJ1-1
D: -
CDR3: CASSSQVRTEAFF
DNA: TGTGCCAGCAGCTCACAGGTCAGGACTGAAGCTTTCTTT

V: TRBV7-2
length: 18
size: -
J: TRBJ2-2
D: -
CDR3: CASSLARPARTNTGELFF
DNA: TGTGCCAGCAGCTTAGCGCGGCCCGCTCGGACGAACACCGGGGAGCTGTTTTTT

V: TRBV30
length: 14
size: -
J: TRBJ1-5
D: -
CDR3: CAWSVHRDDQPQHF
DNA: TGTGCCTGGAGTGTACACAGGGATGATCAGCCCCAGCATTTT

V: TRBV19
length: 16
size: -
J: TRBJ2-7
D: -
CDR3: CASSKIVGTSSYEQYF
DNA: TGTGCCAGTAGTAAAATCGTGGGCACCTCCTCCTACGAGCAGTACTTC

V: TRBV7-9
length: 14
size: -
J: TRBJ2-2
D: -
CDR3: CASSSGLQTGELFF
DNA: TGTGCCAGCAGCTCGGGACTGCAAACCGGGGAGCTGTTTTTT

V: TRBV7-3
length: 12
size: -
J: TRBJ2-3
D: -
CDR3: CASSPESDTQYF
DNA: TGTGCCAGCAGCCCGGAGTCAGATACGCAGTATTTT

V: TRBV19
length: 14
size: -
J: TRBJ1-1
D: -
CDR3: CASSLTATNTEAFF
DNA: TGTGCCAGTAGTCTGACAGCGACGAACACTGAAGCTTTCTTT

V: TRBV7-9
length: 15
size: once
J: TRBJ1-2
D: TRBD1
CDR3: CASSITGDRIYGYTF
DNA: TGTGCCAGCAGCATCACCGGGGACAGGATCTATGGCTACACCTTC

V: TRBV15
length: 16
size: few
J: TRBJ2-3
D: TRBD2
CDR3: CATSRSGLASTDTQYF
DNA: TGTGCCACCAGCAGATCGGGACTAGCTTCCACAGATACGCAGTATTTT

V: TRBV5-1
length: 16
size: -
J: TRBJ2-7
D: -
CDR3: CASSLEVTGLSYEQYF
DNA: TGCGCCAGCAGCTTGGAAGTGACAGGTCTCTCCTACGAGCAGTACTTC

V: TRBV18
length: 14
size: -
J: TRBJ1-2
D: TRBD1
CDR3: CASSPQGANYGYTF
DNA: TGTGCCAGCTCACCACAGGGGGCCAACTATGGCTACACCTTC

V: TRBV5-4
length: 15
size: -
J: TRBJ2-5
D: TRBD2
CDR3: CASSLKAGGQETQYF
DNA: TGTGCCAGCAGCTTGAAGGCGGGGGGGCAAGAGACCCAGTACTTC

V: TRBV28
length: 14
size: -
J: TRBJ2-3
D: TRBD2
CDR3: CASNSGGRTDTQYF
DNA: TGTGCCAGCAATTCCGGGGGGAGGACAGATACGCAGTATTTT

V: TRBV3-1/TRBV3-2
length: 11
size: -
J: TRBJ1-1
D: -
CDR3: CASSFQGTAFF
DNA: TGTGCCAGCAGCTTTCAGGGGACAGCTTTCTTT

V: TRBV12-3/TRBV12-4
length: 13
size: -
J: TRBJ1-2
D: TRBD1
CDR3: CASSRQGTHGYTF
DNA: TGTGCCAGCAGTCGACAGGGAACCCATGGCTACACCTTC

V: TRBV18
length: 16
size: -
J: TRBJ1-4
D: TRBD1
CDR3: CASSPTWGQGNEKLFF
DNA: TGTGCCAGCTCACCGACATGGGGACAGGGTAATGAAAAACTGTTTTTT

V: TRBV9
length: 16
size: once
J: TRBJ1-1
D: -
CDR3: CASRPLIDTRNTEAFF
DNA: TGTGCCAGCAGGCCCCTTATCGACACCCGAAACACTGAAGCTTTCTTT

V: TRBV18
length: 13
size: few
J: TRBJ1-1
D: -
CDR3: CASSSTANTEAFF
DNA: TGTGCCAGCTCATCGACAGCGAACACTGAAGCTTTCTTT

V: TRBV12-5
length: 13
size: -
J: TRBJ1-6
D: -
CDR3: CASGRNYNSPLHF
DNA: TGTGCTAGTGGGCGGAACTATAATTCACCCCTCCACTTT

V: TRBV4-1
length: 15
size: few
J: TRBJ1-5
D: TRBD1
CDR3: CASSQADRSNQPQHF
DNA: TGCGCCAGCAGCCAAGCGGACAGGTCAAATCAGCCCCAGCATTTT

V: TRBV5-1
length: 11
size: -
J: TRBJ2-7
D: -
CDR3: CASSLAYEQYF
DNA: TGCGCCAGCAGCTTGGCTTACGAGCAGTACTTC

V: TRBV24-1
length: 12
size: -
J: TRBJ2-2
D: -
CDR3: CATLGLTGELFF
DNA: TGTGCCACCCTCGGACTGACCGGGGAGCTGTTTTTT

V: TRBV5-5
length: 16
size: once
J: TRBJ2-7
D: TRBD2
CDR3: CASSLVTSGGSYEQYF
DNA: TGTGCCAGCAGCTTGGTAACTAGCGGGGGCTCCTACGAGCAGTACTTC

V: TRBV10-3
length: 15
size: -
J: TRBJ1-4
D: TRBD1
CDR3: CAISESTDRVEKLFF
DNA: TGTGCCATCAGTGAGTCAACGGACAGGGTGGAAAAACTGTTTTTT

V: TRBV6-2/TRBV6-3
length: 14
size: -
J: TRBJ1-5
D: -
CDR3: CASSYTGPNQPQHF
DNA: TGTGCCAGCAGTTACACAGGGCCGAATCAGCCCCAGCATTTT

V: TRBV3-1/TRBV3-2
length: 13
size: -
J: TRBJ1-1
D: -
CDR3: CASSQDRGTEAFF
DNA: TGTGCCAGCAGCCAAGATCGGGGGACTGAAGCTTTCTTT

V: TRBV7-9
length: 16
size: -
J: TRBJ1-6
D: -
CDR3: CASSSRAASQGSPLHF
DNA: TGTGCCAGCAGCTCCCGCGCGGCCAGCCAAGGATCACCCCTCCACTTT

V: TRBV19
length: 13
size: -
J: TRBJ1-5
D: TRBD1
CDR3: CASSVDRAQPQHF
DNA: TGTGCCAGTAGTGTCGACAGGGCACAGCCCCAGCATTTT

V: TRBV7-8
length: 14
size: -
J: TRBJ2-4
D: TRBD2
CDR3: CASSPRTSGGSQYF
DNA: TGTGCCAGCAGCCCCCGGACTAGCGGGGGAAGTCAGTACTTC

V: TRBV23-1
length: 15
size: once
J: TRBJ2-1
D: TRBD1
CDR3: CASSQSGDRALEQFF
DNA: TGCGCCAGCAGTCAATCCGGTGACAGGGCCCTTGAGCAGTTCTTC

V: TRBV5-4
length: 14
size: -
J: TRBJ2-1
D: -
CDR3: CASTWGGKVNEQFF
DNA: TGTGCCAGCACCTGGGGAGGCAAGGTGAATGAGCAGTTCTTC

V: TRBV11-2
length: 15
size: -
J: TRBJ1-5
D: -
CDR3: CASSLDTYSNQPQHF
DNA: TGTGCCAGCAGCTTAGACACCTATAGCAATCAGCCCCAGCATTTT

V: TRBV7-2
length: 14
size: -
J: TRBJ2-7
D: TRBD2
CDR3: CASSLTSGPGEQYF
DNA: TGTGCCAGCAGCTTGACTAGCGGTCCGGGAGAGCAGTACTTC